This section outlines one TCR beta chain sequence together with its context. Its antigen is not identified. The method was immunoSEQ multiplex PCR; TCRdb's version includes in-frame clones alone and lacks a portion of them. The sample lists 250,000 to 300,000 clones, 94% occurring once. The sample comes from a study of T cell responses to AZD1222 COVID-19 vaccine. V was cut by 4 bases and J by 2 bases, with 16 bases left in between. This CDR3 is 15 amino acids long. Germline lookup yields CDR1 SGHRS and CDR2 YFSETQ. Study-level findings and limits: The span of vaccine-associated CD4 TCRs extended across spike, with dominance at 160-218 and 743-854.

The material was peripheral blood, obtained 28 days after the second AZD1222 dose. J is TRBJ2-7 and V is TRBV5-1; D may be TRBD1 (6 bases). The sequence was obtained from an adult who received the AZD1222 COVID-19 vaccine. The CDR3 loop reads CASSPYRERTYEQYF. The CDR3 nucleotides are TGCGCCAGCAGCCCGTACAGGGAGAGGACCTACGAGCAGTACTTC.